This record looks at one T cell receptor beta chain sequence and its context. The CDR3 has 13 residues. From germline, CDR1 is SQVTM and CDR2 ANQGSEA. The V end was cut by 7 bases, the J end by 5 bases, with 18 bases between. This sample was included in a study of OX40 agonist ivuxolimab in advanced cancers. Assay used: immunoSEQ multiplex PCR; TCRdb lists only in-frame clones, some missing. The top ten clones hold 11% of a sample with tens of thousands of clones, roughly 87% of them seen once. Prior autoimmune disease or systemic immunosuppression barred patients. Blood sampling was done at baseline, cycle 4 day 1, and cycle 7 day 1.

The chain combines TRBV29-1 with TRBJ2-7, with D perhaps assigned TRBD1 or TRBD2 (5 bases each). This TCR came from an adult with an advanced solid tumor such as melanoma, head and neck, liver or kidney cancer. The starting material was CD4+ or CD8+ T cells sorted from blood, obtained in a trial of the OX40 agonist ivuxolimab. The CDR3 region is CSAVGVASDEQYV. CDR3 nucleotides: TGCAGCGCCGTGGGGGTCGCATCCGACGAGCAGTACGTC.